The T cell receptor (beta chain) described here comes from a study of blood T cell repertoires in COVID-19. The wider study: Samples taken during acute and convalescent COVID-19 were collected in the United States, Italy and Spain. Sources were T cells, B-cell-depleted T cells, or PBMCs; the material itself was cDNA or gDNA.

Original analysis: Scientists estimated how many nucleated cells there were by amplifying reference gene primers. Data came from immunoSEQ multiplex PCR; TCRdb stores just in-frame clones and leaves some out. The DNA gave D and trimming, while V, J and clone size come from that table. The sample gives about 360,000 clones, approximately 86% of which show up once; under 3% is in the top ten. Germline V gene lookup returns CDR1 MNHEY and CDR2 SVGAGI. Trimming left V 7 bases short and J 4 bases short, with 16 bases between. This CDR3 is 14 amino acids long. The sequencing sample was made of peripheral blood. This clonotype originated in a human donor in a cohort sampled during active COVID-19. The chain recombines TRBV6-5 with TRBJ1-2; D might be TRBD1 (5 bases). CDR3 in amino acids: CASNPGGGSYGYTF. The CDR3 DNA follows: TGTGCCAGCAACCCCGGGGGGGGTTCCTATGGCTACACCTTC.